The 18 T cell receptor beta chains below all came from one sample that was sequenced in a study of identical twins. TCRdb passed the 5' RACE reads through MiXCR, listing each CDR3 protein once. The sample holds some 1,600,000 distinct CDR3 sequences, 32% seen once. The sequencing sample was made of cord blood. Receptors originate from a newborn girl in good health.

This rearrangement joins TRBV5-1 to TRBJ1-4; D gene unclear. This CDR3 has 16 residues. V was clipped by 4 bases and J by 5 bases, with 18 bases between them. The germline gives CDR1 SGHRS, CDR2 YFSETQ. The CDR3 region is CASSPKSSVDNEKLFF. CDR3 in DNA: TGCGCCAGCAGCCCAAAATCCAGCGTCGACAATGAAAAACTGTTTTTT.

This clonotype was recorded many times. The chain has TRBV4-2 and TRBJ2-7; 10 bases agree with TRBD2. The CDR3 sequence is 15 residues long. Unmatched junction bases numbered 5, after V lost 6 bases and J lost 0 bases. Germline V gene sequence: CDR1 LGHNA, CDR2 YNFKEQ. The CDR3 nucleotides are TGTGCCAGCAGTTCGAGACTAGCGGGCTCCTACGAGCAGTACTTC. It translates to CASSSRLAGSYEQYF.

The chain links TRBV20-1 to TRBJ2-3; maybe TRBD1 (5 bases). V shed 6 bases and J shed 0 bases, with 13 bases lying between them. Germline CDR1 reads DFQATT; CDR2 reads SNEGSKA (reference sequence). This CDR3 is built from 14 residues. The CDR3 loop is CSAADITSTDTQYF. In nucleotides, the CDR3 is TGCAGTGCCGCGGACATCACTAGCACAGATACGCAGTATTTT.

This clonotype was found a few times. This rearrangement joins TRBV5-6 to TRBJ1-2, with no clear D. The ends were cut back, 5 bases at V and 3 bases at J, with 8 bases in the middle. CDR3 length equals 12 residues. In germline, CDR1 is SGHDT, CDR2 YYEEEE. The CDR3 bases are TGTGCCAGCAGATTTGGACACTATGGCTACACCTTC. Its translation is CASRFGHYGYTF.

The gene calls are TRBV27 and TRBJ2-5, with a possible D match to TRBD2 (7 bases). The ends were cut back, 4 bases at V and 11 bases at J, with 14 bases in the middle. The germline V gene encodes CDR1 MNHEY and CDR2 SMNVEV (reference sequence). The CDR3 is made up of 12 amino acids. CDR3 sequence: CASSWGLGGQYF. DNA for the CDR3: TGTGCCAGCAGTTGGGGGCTGGGGGGGCAGTACTTC.

This clonotype was counted between two and nine times. The gene calls are TRBV2 and TRBJ2-7; D not resolved. Germline-derived CDR1 and CDR2 are SNHLY and FYNNEI. The CDR3 consists of 13 residues. Trimming pared 7 bases from V and 0 bases from J, leaving 10 bases between. The CDR3 is CASTRPDSYEQYF. CDR3 bases: TGTGCCAGCACCCGACCCGACTCCTACGAGCAGTACTTC.

This clonotype was recorded a few times. The V call is TRBV28, the J call TRBJ1-2; D not resolved. The CDR3 has 13 amino acids. With 7 bases removed from V and 7 bases from J, the gap between germline ends came to 16 bases. The germline V gene encodes CDR1 MDHEN and CDR2 SYDVKM. CDR3 bases: TGTGCCAGCACCCTGACCAACCCTGGTGGCTACACCTTC. This sequence encodes CASTLTNPGGYTF.

V gene TRBV7-2 combines with J gene TRBJ2-1, with no clear D. This CDR3 spans 11 amino acids. Trimming took 2 bases from V and 12 from J, leaving 8 bases between them. Germline V CDR1 and CDR2: SGHTA, FQGNSA. CDR3 sequence (DNA): TGTGCCAGCAGCTTAACAGTCGGGCAGTTCTTC. It codes for CASSLTVGQFF. The full variable domain, with the rest looked up from reference TRBV7-2 and TRBJ2-1, is GAGVSQSPSNKVTEKGKDVELRCDPISGHTALYWYRQSLGQGLEFLIYFQGNSAPDKSGLPSDRFSAERTGGSVSTLTIQRTQQEDSAVYLCASSLTVGQFFGPGTRLTVL.

This clonotype came up a few times. The chain is built from TRBV14 and TRBJ2-7; D possibly corresponds to TRBD1 (5 bases). V was trimmed by 1 base and J by 1 base, leaving 8 bases between them. CDR1 is SGHDN, CDR2 FVKESK, per germline. The CDR3 length is 14 residues. The CDR3 protein is CASSQATVSYEQYF. For the CDR3, the DNA is TGTGCCAGCAGCCAAGCGACAGTGTCCTACGAGCAGTACTTC.

This clonotype has just a few counts. This chain uses TRBV7-2 with TRBJ2-1; TRBD2 agrees at 8 bases. Germline V gene sequence: CDR1 SGHTA, CDR2 FQGNSA. The CDR3 is 17 amino acids. The junction had 21 bases not matched to a gene; V was cut back by 7 bases and J by 10 bases. The CDR3 DNA reads TGTGCCAGCAACGGACCGCTATCTAGCGGGTTCAAAGGGGAGCAGTTCTTC. It specifies CASNGPLSSGFKGEQFF.

This clonotype was counted only a few times. The chain carries TRBV6-5 and TRBJ2-1, with D perhaps TRBD2 (6 bases). The CDR3 consists of 16 residues. Per the germline V gene, CDR1 is MNHEY and CDR2 is SVGAGI. Trimming removed 2 bases from V and 0 bases from J, with 11 bases in between. CDR3 loop: CASSYGRRLSYNEQFF. The CDR3 nucleotides are TGTGCCAGCAGTTACGGGAGGCGGCTCTCCTACAATGAGCAGTTCTTC.

The chain has TRBV27 and TRBJ2-1; D is unclear. The CDR3 extends over 14 amino acids. The V and J ends lost 7 bases and 0 bases respectively, with 10 bases between them. Germline V CDR1 and CDR2: MNHEY, SMNVEV (reference sequence). Here the CDR3 DNA reads TGTGCCAGCAAGAAGCCGGGCTCCTACAATGAGCAGTTCTTC. It is translated as CASKKPGSYNEQFF.

J is TRBJ2-5 and V is TRBV20-1; 7 bases fit TRBD2. V trimming: 0 bases; J trimming: 5 bases; junction bases outside the gene matches: 6. Germline values: CDR1 DFQATT, CDR2 SNEGSKA (reference sequence). There are 14 residues in the CDR3. CDR3 sequence (DNA): TGCAGTGCTAGAGATCTAGCGGAACAGGAGACCCAGTACTTC. Its protein is CSARDLAEQETQYF.

The genes are TRBV15 and TRBJ2-1; TRBD1 agrees at 7 bases. V dropped 0 bases and J dropped 5; count of bases not matched to a gene: 4. The V gene's germline CDR1 is LNHNV and CDR2 YYDKDF (reference sequence). There are 15 residues in the CDR3. The CDR3 reads CATSRDLGQNNEQFF. CDR3 in DNA: TGTGCCACCAGCAGAGATCTGGGACAGAACAATGAGCAGTTCTTC.

This clonotype came up a few times. V and J are TRBV2 and TRBJ2-4; maybe TRBD1 (6 bases). The end of the DNA aligns better with TRBJ2-7, so the J call may be wrong. The germline V gene encodes CDR1 SNHLY and CDR2 FYNNEI. The CDR3 covers 14 residues. The CDR3 spells CASTAQGYSHEQYF. CDR3 sequence (DNA): TGTGCCAGCACAGCACAGGGATATAGCCACGAGCAGTACTTC.

This clonotype was detected only a few times. A read error may account for a junction end that differs from germline. The J gene is TRBJ1-1, the V gene TRBV10-3; 7 positions agree with TRBD1. Germline CDR1 is ENHRY and CDR2 is SYGVKD. CDR3 size: 12 residues. The CDR3 loop reads CAIGQANIEAFF. CDR3 DNA: TGTGCCATCGGACAGGCGAACATTGAAGCTTTCTTT.

This chain links TRBV20-1 with TRBJ1-5, with D perhaps matching TRBD1 (5 bases). The length of the CDR3 is 12 residues. Germline V gives CDR1 DFQATT, CDR2 SNEGSKA (reference sequence). Deletions cut 4 bases from V and 8 bases from J, with 12 bases between. CDR3 in DNA: TGCAGTGCTAAACCTGCGGGGGAGCCCCAGCATTTT. Its protein product is CSAKPAGEPQHF.

This clonotype was seen only a few times. V and J are TRBV6-1 and TRBJ2-1, with unresolved D. Germline V gene lookup returns CDR1 MNHNS and CDR2 SASEGT. This CDR3 has 14 amino acids. V was pared by 1 base and J by 9 bases, with 13 bases between. Here the CDR3 DNA reads TGTGCCAGCAGTGAAGAAGTCGGTAGCCGTGAGCAGTTCTTC. This sequence encodes CASSEEVGSREQFF.